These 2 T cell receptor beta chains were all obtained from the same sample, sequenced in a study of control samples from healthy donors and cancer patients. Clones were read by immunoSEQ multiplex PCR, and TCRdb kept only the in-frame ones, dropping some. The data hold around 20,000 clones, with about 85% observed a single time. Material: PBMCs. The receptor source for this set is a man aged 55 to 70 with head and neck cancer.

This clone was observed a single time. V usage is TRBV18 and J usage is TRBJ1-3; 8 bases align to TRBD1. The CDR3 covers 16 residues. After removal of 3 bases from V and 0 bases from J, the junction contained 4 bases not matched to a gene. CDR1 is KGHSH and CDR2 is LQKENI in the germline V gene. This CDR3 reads CASSPGQANSGNTIYF. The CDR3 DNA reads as TGTGCCAGCTCACCGGGACAGGCAAACTCTGGAAACACCATATATTTT.

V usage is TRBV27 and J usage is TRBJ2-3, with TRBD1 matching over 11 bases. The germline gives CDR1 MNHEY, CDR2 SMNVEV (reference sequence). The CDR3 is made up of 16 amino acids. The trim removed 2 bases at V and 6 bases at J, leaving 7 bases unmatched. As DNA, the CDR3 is TGTGCCAGCAGTTTACTTGGGGACAGGGGGTTGGATACGCAGTATTTT. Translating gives CASSLLGDRGLDTQYF.